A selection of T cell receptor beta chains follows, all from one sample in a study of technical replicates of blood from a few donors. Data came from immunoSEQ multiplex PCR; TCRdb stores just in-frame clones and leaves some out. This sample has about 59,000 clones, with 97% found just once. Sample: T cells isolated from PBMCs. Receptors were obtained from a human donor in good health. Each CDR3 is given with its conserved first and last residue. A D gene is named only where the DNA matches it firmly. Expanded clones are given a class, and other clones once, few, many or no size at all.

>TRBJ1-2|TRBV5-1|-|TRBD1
CASSLGQGLTYGYTF
TGCGCCAGCAGCTTGGGACAGGGGCTCACCTATGGCTACACCTTC
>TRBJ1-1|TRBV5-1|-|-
CASSLVWGEYTEAFF
TGCGCCAGCAGCTTGGTATGGGGCGAATACACTGAAGCTTTCTTT
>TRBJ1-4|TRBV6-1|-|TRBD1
CASSGRTGVNEKLFF
TGTGCCAGCAGTGGCCGGACAGGAGTTAATGAAAAACTGTTTTTT
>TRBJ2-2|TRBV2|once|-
CASSRDTGELFF
TGTGCCAGCAGCCGGGACACCGGGGAGCTGTTTTTT
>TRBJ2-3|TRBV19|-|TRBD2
CASSQERESTDTQYF
TGTGCCAGTAGTCAGGAGCGGGAGAGCACAGATACGCAGTATTTT
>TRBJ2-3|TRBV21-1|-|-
CASSPGWGDSGGAYF
TGTGCCAGCAGCCCAGGTTGGGGGGACTCGGGAGGAGCGTATTTT
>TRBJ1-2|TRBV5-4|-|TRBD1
CASSLDFSRSDREMGYTF
TGTGCCAGCAGCTTGGATTTCTCCCGCTCGGACAGGGAAATGGGCTACACCTTC
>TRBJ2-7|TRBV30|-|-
CACLFMDISYEQYF
TGTGCCTGCCTATTTATGGACATATCCTACGAGCAGTACTTC
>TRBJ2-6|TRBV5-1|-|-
CASSSVSGANVLTF
TGCGCCAGCAGCTCGGTCTCTGGGGCCAACGTCCTGACTTTC
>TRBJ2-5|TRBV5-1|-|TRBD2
CASSLWSGGPQETQYF
TGCGCCAGCAGCTTGTGGAGCGGGGGACCTCAAGAGACCCAGTACTTC
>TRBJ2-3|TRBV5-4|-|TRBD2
CASSSLAGGGDTQYF
TGTGCCAGCAGCTCCCTAGCGGGGGGGGGAGATACGCAGTATTTT
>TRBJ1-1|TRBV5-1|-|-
CASSLPQQAGNTEAFF
TGCGCCAGCAGCTTACCTCAACAGGCCGGGAACACTGAAGCTTTCTTT
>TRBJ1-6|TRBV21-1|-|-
CASSVGTGLRNSPLHF
TGTGCCAGCAGTGTCGGGACAGGGCTCAGGAATTCACCCCTCCACTTT
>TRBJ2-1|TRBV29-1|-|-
CSVARSGEQFF
TGCAGCGTTGCGAGGTCGGGTGAGCAGTTCTTC
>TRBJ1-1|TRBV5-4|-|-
CASSPRSEGGSEAFF
TGTGCCAGCAGCCCCCGTTCCGAGGGCGGGTCTGAAGCTTTCTTT
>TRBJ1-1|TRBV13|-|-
CASSLRGGWGTEAFF
TGTGCCAGCAGCCTCCGGGGGGGATGGGGGACTGAAGCTTTCTTT
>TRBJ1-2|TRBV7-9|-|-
CASSLEMAYNYGYTF
TGTGCCAGCAGCTTAGAAATGGCTTATAACTATGGCTACACCTTC
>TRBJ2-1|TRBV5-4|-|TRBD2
CASSLAQGFLTSGSSEQFF
TGTGCCAGCAGCTTGGCACAGGGATTCTTAACTAGCGGGAGTAGTGAGCAGTTCTTC
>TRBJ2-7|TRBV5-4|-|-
CASSAPLSEQYF
TGTGCCAGCAGCGCCCCCCTAAGCGAGCAGTACTTC
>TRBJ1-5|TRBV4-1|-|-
CASSQVPSGLQPQHF
TGCGCCAGCAGCCAAGTCCCATCAGGGCTTCAGCCCCAGCATTTT
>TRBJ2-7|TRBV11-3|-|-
CASSSSSTYEQYF
TGTGCCAGCAGCTCCTCGAGTACCTACGAGCAGTACTTC
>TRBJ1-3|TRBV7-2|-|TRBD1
CASSIRQGSGNTIYF
TGTGCCAGCAGCATCCGACAGGGATCTGGAAACACCATATATTTT
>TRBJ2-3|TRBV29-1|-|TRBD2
CSVAGLAESSTDTQYF
TGCAGCGTTGCCGGACTAGCGGAGTCAAGCACAGATACGCAGTATTTT
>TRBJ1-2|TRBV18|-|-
CASSEANYGYTF
TGTGCCAGCTCAGAGGCTAACTATGGCTACACCTTC
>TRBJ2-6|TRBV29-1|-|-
CSVATGISGANVLTF
TGCAGCGTTGCTACAGGGATCTCTGGGGCCAACGTCCTGACTTTC
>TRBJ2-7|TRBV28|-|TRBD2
CASSLGGLAEGPIYEQYF
TGTGCCAGCAGTCTCGGAGGACTAGCGGAAGGACCTATCTACGAGCAGTACTTC
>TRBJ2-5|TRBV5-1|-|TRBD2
CASSLGLAGVETQYF
TGCGCCAGCAGCTTGGGACTAGCGGGAGTGGAGACCCAGTACTTC
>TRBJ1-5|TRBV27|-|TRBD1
CASSASGGYNQPQHF
TGTGCCAGCAGTGCTTCAGGGGGCTACAATCAGCCCCAGCATTTT
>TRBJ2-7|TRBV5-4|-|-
CASSPGVGGYEQYF
TGTGCCAGCAGCCCGGGGGTAGGTGGGTACGAGCAGTACTTC
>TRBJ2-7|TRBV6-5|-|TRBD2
CASSYSGVAGEQYF
TGTGCCAGCAGTTACAGCGGGGTGGCTGGCGAGCAGTACTTC
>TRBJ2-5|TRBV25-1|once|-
CASSDLDRARGTQYF
TGTGCCAGCAGTGACCTCGACCGAGCTCGGGGGACCCAGTACTTC
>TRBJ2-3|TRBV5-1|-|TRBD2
CASSLGLAGPTNTQYF
TGCGCCAGCAGTTTGGGACTAGCGGGCCCAACAAATACGCAGTATTTT
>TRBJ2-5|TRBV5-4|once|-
CASSLDASPGGRETQYF
TGTGCCAGCAGCTTGGATGCTAGCCCCGGGGGTCGAGAAACCCAGTACTTC
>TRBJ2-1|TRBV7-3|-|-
CASSPQRTSYNEQFF
TGTGCCAGCAGCCCCCAGCGGACGTCATACAATGAGCAGTTCTTC
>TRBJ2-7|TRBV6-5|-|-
CASSSAREEYF
TGTGCCAGCAGTTCCGCTCGAGAGGAGTACTTC
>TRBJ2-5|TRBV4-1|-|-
CASSQDPSRQETQYF
TGCGCCAGCAGCCAAGATCCGTCCAGGCAAGAGACCCAGTACTTC
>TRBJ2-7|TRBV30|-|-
CAWRARDRRKRDEQYF
TGTGCCTGGAGAGCCAGGGACCGCCGCAAGCGGGACGAGCAGTACTTC
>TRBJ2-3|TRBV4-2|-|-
CASSQEGREPDTQYF
TGTGCCAGCAGCCAAGAAGGTAGGGAGCCAGATACGCAGTATTTT
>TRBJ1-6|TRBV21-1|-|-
CASTFTGPNSPLHF
TGTGCCAGCACCTTTACTGGTCCTAATTCACCCCTCCACTTT
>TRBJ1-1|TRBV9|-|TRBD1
CASSLGQGGTEAFF
TGTGCCAGCAGCTTGGGACAGGGGGGCACTGAAGCTTTCTTT
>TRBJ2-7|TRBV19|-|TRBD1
CASSIRDRAIYEQYF
TGTGCCAGTAGTATCCGGGACAGGGCTATCTACGAGCAGTACTTC
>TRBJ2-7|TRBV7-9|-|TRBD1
CASSLGPGQVKGEQYF
TGTGCCAGCAGCTTAGGACCGGGACAGGTAAAAGGGGAGCAGTACTTC
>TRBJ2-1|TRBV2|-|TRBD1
CASSDSTGGALQGQFF
TGTGCCAGCAGTGACTCGACAGGGGGCGCGTTACAAGGGCAGTTCTTC
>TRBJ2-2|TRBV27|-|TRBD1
CASSRDRGPTGELFF
TGTGCCAGCAGTAGAGACAGGGGCCCCACCGGGGAGCTGTTTTTT
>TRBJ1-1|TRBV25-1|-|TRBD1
CASSDGVSGGNTEAFF
TGTGCCAGCAGTGATGGGGTGTCAGGGGGGAACACTGAAGCTTTCTTT
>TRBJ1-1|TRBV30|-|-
CAWSRTGTGGTEAFF
TGTGCCTGGAGTCGTACCGGGACGGGAGGCACTGAAGCTTTCTTT
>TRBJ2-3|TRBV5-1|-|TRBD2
CASSFGAPGGRGDTQYF
TGCGCCAGCAGCTTTGGGGCTCCGGGGGGACGTGGAGATACGCAGTATTTT
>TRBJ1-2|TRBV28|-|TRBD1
CASSHGTEALYGYTF
TGTGCCAGCAGTCATGGGACAGAAGCCCTCTATGGCTACACCTTC
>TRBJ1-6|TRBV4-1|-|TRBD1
CASSRAIQGISYNSPLHF
TGCGCCAGCAGCCGAGCGATACAGGGGATCTCCTATAATTCACCCCTCCACTTT
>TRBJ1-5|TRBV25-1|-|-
CASSAEGGVGNQPQHF
TGTGCCAGCAGTGCGGAGGGAGGGGTTGGGAATCAGCCCCAGCATTTT
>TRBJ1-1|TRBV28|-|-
CASSPFLIYENTEAFF
TGTGCCAGCAGTCCCTTCCTAATTTACGAGAACACTGAAGCTTTCTTT
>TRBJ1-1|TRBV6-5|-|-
CASISGIEAFF
TGTGCCAGCATCTCAGGGATTGAAGCTTTCTTT
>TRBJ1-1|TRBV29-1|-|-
CSGETGFMTEAFF
TGCAGCGGAGAAACAGGGTTTATGACTGAAGCTTTCTTT
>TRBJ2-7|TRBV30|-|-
CAWRGTPREQYF
TGTGCCTGGAGGGGGACACCTCGGGAGCAGTACTTC
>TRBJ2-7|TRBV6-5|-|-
CASSYSLAGSYEQYF
TGTGCCAGCAGTTACTCGTTGGCGGGATCCTACGAGCAGTACTTC
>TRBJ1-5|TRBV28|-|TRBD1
CASTGGQGQPQHF
TGTGCCAGCACCGGGGGACAGGGGCAGCCCCAGCATTTT
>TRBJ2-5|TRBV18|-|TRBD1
CASTTGEQETQYF
TGTGCCAGCACAACAGGGGAACAAGAGACCCAGTACTTC
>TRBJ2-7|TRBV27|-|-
CASSPHGQGPYEQYF
TGTGCCAGCAGTCCCCATGGACAAGGGCCCTACGAGCAGTACTTC